The clone carrying this TCR beta chain was counted only a few times. What it recognizes is unknown. Uncontrolled infection, other autoimmune disease, pregnancy or lactation barred patients from enrollment. With V trimmed by 5 bases and J by 4 bases, 11 bases remained unmatched. In germline, CDR1 is DFQATT, CDR2 SNEGSKA (reference sequence). The CDR3 is made up of 15 amino acids. TCR beta CDR3 region amplification was performed from RNA transcripts. With the HTBI primer set, the TCR CDR3 went through a first round of RT-PCR. TCRdb re-called the multiplex PCR reads through MiXCR, storing one row per CDR3 protein. Of hundreds of thousands of distinct CDR3 sequences detected, 15% to 20% appear once; the ten largest clones hold 47%. This sample was taken from a study of T cells in Graves' hyperthyroidism and ophthalmopathy. General observations from the study: Also found in blood were most expanded thyroid clonotypes above 0.001.

Sequencing used blood. This chain links TRBV20-1 with TRBJ2-1; 7 nucleotides line up with TRBD2. The sequence derives from a middle-aged man with Graves' ophthalmopathy. CDR3 residues: CSAELSGILYNEQFF. The CDR3 DNA is TGCAGTGCTGAACTAAGCGGGATACTATACAATGAGCAGTTCTTC.